A single T cell receptor (beta chain) is shown here with its context. The antigen remains undetermined. The sample originates from a study of Tregs in tolerant kidney transplant recipients. Study in general: Recipients received nonmyeloablative bone marrow transplants from related graft donors, with transient mixed chimerism. The study's findings and limits: Tregs expanded with activated donor B cells seemed most donor-specific. In tolerant patients, donor-specific Tregs outgrew total Tregs, suggesting antigen-driven expansion. Nucleotide sequences could not be compared across some patients' samples due to primer changes.

V was shortened by 0 bases and J by 1 base, with 13 bases between the two germline ends. Germline V CDR1 and CDR2: LGHNA, YNFKEQ. The CDR3 sequence is 16 residues long. Clones were sequenced by immunoSEQ multiplex PCR, and TCRdb holds only the in-frame ones, with some missing. The sample carries some 70,000 clones, roughly 92% recorded once. The source is a human donor who received a combined kidney and bone marrow transplant. The chain is built from TRBV4-2 and TRBJ2-7; D remains unclear. This specimen was CD8+ T cells from blood, taken before the transplant. CDR3 nucleotide sequence: TGTGCCAGCAGCCAAGATTCGAACTCTCCTTCCTACGAGCAGTACTTC. Translation: CASSQDSNSPSYEQYF.